The 3 T cell receptor beta chains given below trace back to one sample, sequenced in a study of T cell repertoires in cytomegalovirus infection. TCRdb re-analysed the reads in MiXCR, keeping a single row per CDR3 protein. The sample yields roughly 860,000 distinct CDR3 sequences, 30% to 35% seen once. These receptors have no known antigen. This specimen was cultured CD8+ T cells from PBMCs, taken from culture after CMV antigen stimulation. The receptor source for this set is a human donor in good health (CMV status not recorded). Some clones in this sample may be carry-over from other donors' samples.

V usage is TRBV6-9 and J usage is TRBJ1-1, with D uncertain. Germline CDR1 MNHGY, CDR2 SVAAGI. The CDR3 covers 16 residues. V was clipped by 3 bases and J by 1 base, with 15 bases between them. CDR3 region: CASSYGYTRQNTEAFF. CDR3 nucleotides: TGTGCCAGCAGTTACGGATACACGCGACAGAACACTGAAGCTTTCTTT.

This clonotype was seen more than once but under ten times. The chain uses TRBV5-4 and TRBJ2-7; D might be TRBD2 (7 bases). V lost 4 bases and J lost 3, with 14 bases in between. The V gene's germline CDR1 is SGHNT and CDR2 YYREEE (reference sequence). This CDR3 is built from 14 residues. The CDR3 DNA reads as TGTGCCAGCAGCGGGGGCGGGGGCCACTACGAGCAGTACTTC. Amino acid sequence: CASSGGGGHYEQYF.

V usage is TRBV2 and J usage is TRBJ2-3, with 8 nucleotides matching TRBD2. The CDR3 length is 15 residues. CDR1 SNHLY and CDR2 FYNNEI come from the germline V gene. With 3 bases clipped from V and 4 bases from J, the junction kept 6 bases outside the gene matches. The CDR3 sequence: CASSDPGGRSDTQYF. CDR3 nucleotides: TGTGCCAGCAGTGACCCGGGGGGGCGATCAGATACGCAGTATTTT.